This TCR beta chain appears in the sequencing data of a study of cytotoxic CD8 clonotypes in ibrutinib-treated CLL. Across the whole study: The taking of response samples occurred after a median roughly 11 months of treatment, with a range of 6 to 36. Study-level results: A difference in sampling times existed between sustained-remission and progressing patients.

Worth noting for this clone: Its antigen is still unknown.

Libraries were prepared by immunoSEQ multiplex PCR; TCRdb keeps only in-frame clonotypes and omits some of them. The table lists approximately 200,000 clones, 55% to 85% of them singletons. Germline V gene data show CDR1 as SNHLY and CDR2 as FYNNEI. The CDR3 consists of 15 residues. J gave up 0 bases and V 3 bases, and 2 bases lay outside the gene matches. Source: PBMCs, taken after 24 months of ibrutinib treatment. The clonotype comes from a human donor with chronic lymphocytic leukemia. J is TRBJ2-1 and V is TRBV2; 7 bases align to TRBD2. The CDR3 region has the DNA TGTGCCAGCAGTGATTCGGGAGGCTCCTACAATGAGCAGTTCTTC. It is translated as CASSDSGGSYNEQFF. Full variable domain (outside the CDR3, taken from reference TRBV2 and TRBJ2-1): EPEVTQTPSHQVTQMGQEVILRCVPISNHLYFYWYRQILGQKVEFLVSFYNNEISEKSEIFDDQFSVERPDGSNFTLKIRSTKLEDSAMYFCASSDSGGSYNEQFFGPGTRLTVL.